A selection of T cell receptor beta chains follows, all from one sample in a study of vaccination effects on CD4 cells after COVID-19. Data came from immunoSEQ multiplex PCR; TCRdb stores just in-frame clones and leaves some out. Here the sample spans approximately 37,000 clones, approximately 70% being singletons. These receptors have no identified antigens. The sequencing here drew on CD4+ T cells from PBMCs cultured without peptide, taken after COVID-19 vaccination. These receptors all stem from a human donor who received a COVID-19 vaccine. The CDR3 runs from the conserved cysteine through the conserved F or W. The D gene is left open where the match is weak. A row's size may be missing; if present it is once, few, many or a size class.

V,size,D,J,CDR3,DNA
TRBV27,.,.,TRBJ2-5,CASSAQVAWETQYF,TGTGCCAGCAGTGCACAGGTGGCCTGGGAGACCCAGTACTTC
TRBV24-1,.,.,TRBJ2-5,CATSSGQGTRETQYF,TGTGCCACCAGTTCCGGCCAGGGAACACGGGAGACCCAGTACTTC
TRBV3-1/TRBV3-2,.,.,TRBJ2-3,CASSQDRSRAVYTDTQYF,TGTGCCAGCAGCCAAGATAGGAGTCGGGCGGTATACACAGATACGCAGTATTTT
TRBV29-1,.,TRBD1,TRBJ1-1,CSAVGGTGPGLAFF,TGCAGCGCTGTGGGGGGGACAGGGCCAGGGCTGGCTTTCTTT
TRBV2,.,.,TRBJ2-7,CASSKDIGEQYF,TGTGCCAGCAGCAAGGACATAGGCGAGCAGTACTTC
TRBV4-2,.,TRBD2,TRBJ2-7,CASSQDLTSGAYEQYF,TGTGCCAGCAGCCAAGATCTGACGAGCGGGGCCTACGAGCAGTACTTC
TRBV24-1,.,.,TRBJ1-2,CATSDTNYGYTF,TGTGCCACCAGTGATACTAACTATGGCTACACCTTC
TRBV6-6,few,TRBD1,TRBJ1-6,CASSYSRQGADSPLHF,TGTGCCAGCAGTTACTCTCGACAGGGGGCGGATTCACCCCTCCACTTT
TRBV29-1,.,TRBD2,TRBJ2-3,CSVAGLAGAGGTQYF,TGCAGCGTGGCGGGACTAGCGGGGGCAGGCGGTACGCAGTATTTT
TRBV6-5,.,.,TRBJ1-2,CASSYSYSVRADGYTF,TGTGCCAGCAGTTACTCTTACTCGGTCAGGGCCGATGGCTACACCTTC
TRBV30,once,.,TRBJ1-6,CALGPPILSSYNSPLHF,TGTGCCCTGGGTCCCCCGATACTGAGCTCCTATAATTCACCCCTCCACTTT
TRBV3-1/TRBV3-2,few,.,TRBJ1-5,CASSQDPSGRPQHF,TGTGCCAGCAGCCAAGATCCGTCCGGTCGTCCCCAGCATTTT
TRBV27,.,TRBD2,TRBJ2-3,CASSSWTSGVVDTQYF,TGTGCCAGCAGTTCCTGGACTAGCGGGGTGGTAGATACGCAGTATTTT
TRBV7-9,.,TRBD1,TRBJ1-6,CASSSKTGETNSPLHF,TGTGCCAGCAGCTCGAAGACAGGGGAGACCAATTCACCCCTCCACTTT
TRBV6-5,.,.,TRBJ2-1,CASRGSVANEQFF,TGTGCCAGCAGGGGGTCGGTGGCTAATGAGCAGTTCTTC
TRBV29-1,once,.,TRBJ1-4,CSVRDVTTNEKLFF,TGCAGCGTTCGAGACGTCACAACTAATGAAAAACTGTTTTTT
TRBV5-8,few,.,TRBJ2-1,CASSLDIQGRQQFF,TGTGCCAGCAGCTTGGATATTCAGGGGAGGCAGCAGTTCTTC
TRBV21-1,.,.,TRBJ2-5,CASSKPVNHGHPSGETQYF,TGTGCCAGCAGCAAACCCGTTAATCATGGACACCCGTCTGGGGAGACCCAGTACTTC
TRBV9,.,.,TRBJ1-4,CASSAGYSEVEKLFF,TGTGCCAGCAGCGCTGGGTACTCCGAAGTTGAAAAACTGTTTTTT
TRBV5-1,.,.,TRBJ1-5,CASSLTGFNQPQHF,TGCGCCAGCAGCTTAACGGGGTTCAATCAGCCCCAGCATTTT
TRBV5-1,.,TRBD2,TRBJ2-2,CASSLEAGLAGTGELFF,TGCGCCAGCAGCTTGGAGGCGGGACTAGCGGGAACCGGGGAGCTGTTTTTT
TRBV2,.,.,TRBJ2-3,CASSDRVTDTQYF,TGTGCCAGCAGTGACAGGGTAACAGATACGCAGTATTTT
TRBV9,.,.,TRBJ2-7,CASSVGSLASYEQYF,TGTGCCAGCAGCGTAGGGTCACTAGCATCCTACGAGCAGTACTTC
TRBV19,.,.,TRBJ1-4,CASRALQGEKLFF,TGTGCCAGTAGGGCCCTACAAGGGGAAAAACTGTTTTTT
TRBV11-2,.,.,TRBJ1-6,CASSLAGGVISPLHF,TGTGCCAGCAGCTTAGCGGGGGGCGTCATTTCACCCCTCCACTTT
TRBV2,.,.,TRBJ1-5,CASSEFAEDQPQHF,TGTGCCAGCAGTGAGTTCGCTGAAGATCAGCCCCAGCATTTT
TRBV5-5,.,.,TRBJ1-1,CASSPRGGYLINTEAFF,TGTGCCAGCAGCCCCCGAGGGGGGTACCTTATAAACACTGAAGCTTTCTTT
TRBV11-3,.,.,TRBJ2-1,CASSSLEGEQFF,TGTGCCAGCAGCTCCTTGGAGGGTGAGCAGTTCTTC
TRBV6-5,.,.,TRBJ1-6,CASSSKTRTNSPLHF,TGTGCCAGCAGTTCGAAGACAAGAACCAATTCACCCCTCCACTTT
TRBV25-1,.,TRBD1,TRBJ2-2,CASSKQTGSGELFF,TGTGCCAGCAGTAAGCAGACAGGGTCCGGGGAGCTGTTTTTT
TRBV5-1,.,.,TRBJ1-6,CASSLAGPWNSPLHF,TGCGCCAGCAGCTTGGCAGGCCCCTGGAATTCACCCCTCCACTTT
TRBV19,.,TRBD1,TRBJ1-2,CASSVMTGDGYTF,TGTGCCAGTAGTGTAATGACAGGGGATGGCTACACCTTC
TRBV12-3/TRBV12-4,.,.,TRBJ1-1,CASSFGTEAFF,TGTGCCAGCAGTTTTGGGACTGAAGCTTTCTTT
TRBV7-2,medium-sized,.,TRBJ1-1,CASSLAGAGNTEAFF,TGTGCCAGCAGCTTAGCGGGGGCCGGGAACACTGAAGCTTTCTTT
TRBV10-2,few,.,TRBJ2-2,CASSGSNTGELFF,TGCGCCAGCAGTGGTTCGAACACCGGGGAGCTGTTTTTT
TRBV24-1,.,.,TRBJ2-7,CATSDSGHSYEQYF,TGTGCCACCAGTGACTCGGGACACTCCTACGAGCAGTACTTC
TRBV5-1,.,TRBD2,TRBJ2-6,CASSSGTSGSMGANVLTF,TGCGCCAGCAGTTCTGGGACTAGCGGGAGTATGGGGGCCAACGTCCTGACTTTC
TRBV6-5,.,.,TRBJ1-1,CASRYLNTEAFF,TGTGCCAGCAGATATTTGAACACTGAAGCTTTCTTT
TRBV7-6,.,.,TRBJ1-2,CASSLCKLPYGYTF,TGTGCCAGCAGCTTATGTAAGCTCCCCTATGGCTACACCTTC
TRBV5-5,.,.,TRBJ2-7,CASSFSGSPQDEQYF,TGTGCCAGCAGCTTTTCGGGATCACCCCAGGACGAGCAGTACTTC
TRBV29-1,.,.,TRBJ2-3,CSVARDFTDTQYF,TGCAGCGTTGCCCGGGACTTCACAGATACGCAGTATTTT
TRBV6-5,.,TRBD1,TRBJ1-2,CASSQQGIANYGYTF,TGTGCCAGCAGTCAACAGGGGATAGCTAACTATGGCTACACCTTC
TRBV7-7,.,.,TRBJ2-2,CASSFSSDTGELFF,TGTGCCAGCAGCTTTTCCAGCGACACCGGGGAGCTGTTTTTT
TRBV5-6,once,TRBD1,TRBJ1-2,CASSFTGGAGGGYTF,TGTGCCAGCAGCTTTACAGGGGGCGCAGGGGGAGGCTACACCTTC
TRBV6-5,.,.,TRBJ1-1,CASSPTGRDTEAFF,TGTGCCAGCAGTCCGACAGGCCGGGACACTGAAGCTTTCTTT
TRBV5-1,.,TRBD2,TRBJ2-7,CASSVLAGGTYEQYF,TGCGCCAGCAGCGTGCTAGCGGGAGGGACCTACGAGCAGTACTTC
TRBV4-1,few,.,TRBJ1-4,CASSQVRTRNEKLFF,TGCGCCAGCAGCCAAGTAAGGACGCGGAATGAAAAACTGTTTTTT
TRBV6-5,.,.,TRBJ1-3,CASKVGNTIYF,TGTGCCAGCAAAGTCGGAAACACCATATATTTT
TRBV5-1,.,TRBD1,TRBJ2-7,CASSGTGVGNEQYF,TGCGCCAGCAGCGGAACAGGGGTTGGAAACGAGCAGTACTTC
TRBV10-2,.,.,TRBJ2-1,CASSELSSYNEQFF,TGCGCCAGCAGTGAACTCTCCTCCTACAATGAGCAGTTCTTC
TRBV7-7,.,TRBD2,TRBJ2-2,CASSLGTSGNPGELFF,TGTGCCAGCAGCCTCGGGACTAGCGGGAACCCCGGGGAGCTGTTTTTT
TRBV30,.,.,TRBJ1-2,CAWGRQFYGYTF,TGTGCCTGGGGAAGACAGTTCTATGGCTACACCTTC
TRBV6-5,.,.,TRBJ1-6,CASTNPGQYNSPLHF,TGTGCCAGCACGAATCCCGGACAGTATAATTCACCCCTCCACTTT
TRBV18,once,.,TRBJ1-1,CASSPLEVKVARDIGTTEAFF,TGTGCCAGCTCACCATTAGAAGTCAAGGTCGCCAGGGACATTGGGACTACTGAAGCTTTCTTT
TRBV5-6,.,.,TRBJ2-3,CASSSINLGTDTQYF,TGTGCCAGCAGCTCCATCAATTTGGGCACAGATACGCAGTATTTT
TRBV9,.,TRBD1,TRBJ1-3,CASSTPLSDRAGNTIYF,TGTGCCAGCAGCACGCCCCTCTCGGACAGGGCTGGAAACACCATATATTTT
TRBV7-9,.,TRBD1,TRBJ1-3,CASSPGTGGTIYF,TGTGCCAGCAGTCCCGGGACAGGCGGCACCATATATTTT
TRBV12-3/TRBV12-4,.,.,TRBJ1-2,CASKPDYGYTF,TGTGCCAGCAAGCCAGACTATGGCTACACCTTC
TRBV9,few,.,TRBJ2-1,CASSVERASQAQFF,TGTGCCAGCAGCGTAGAACGAGCCTCGCAAGCGCAGTTCTTC